The present T cell receptor beta chain was sequenced within a study of T cells in severe cutaneous drug reactions. The CDR3 has 15 residues. Per germline, CDR1 DFQATT and CDR2 SNEGSKA (reference sequence). TCR subtype-specific primers in iRepertoire multiplex PCR prepared libraries for bulk and single-cell sequencing. TCRdb re-called the multiplex PCR reads and catalogs CDR3 proteins one per entry, DNA excluded. Its clone listing holds roughly 9,000 distinct CDR3 sequences. The patients sequenced had a carbamazepine-induced Stevens-Johnson syndrome or toxic epidermal necrolysis reaction. Input material: cells from a skin blister. The chain carries TRBV20-1 and TRBJ2-1; TCRdb outputs TRBD2, but without DNA this stays unchecked. This sequence was found in a human donor with a severe cutaneous adverse drug reaction. The CDR3 is CSAREKGLYYNEQFF.